This T cell receptor beta chain was observed in a study of T cells after yellow fever vaccination. UMIs and a universal primer site were added when TCR cDNA was made by 5'RACE template switching. TCRdb recomputed calls from the 5' RACE reads with MiXCR, one row per CDR3 protein. This table holds 620,000 or so distinct CDR3 sequences, over 9% found once. Study-level results: Sorted repertoires could include abundant contaminating clonotypes from bulk cells. Reappearance after the booster was observed for most primary-vaccination clones (96% CD4, roughly 88% CD8). Weaker in magnitude, the secondary response showed a faster peak on day 5 versus 15.

The germline gives CDR1 KGHDR, CDR2 SFDVKD. The CDR3 length is 13 residues. The V end was cut by 6 bases, the J end by 0 bases, with 5 bases between. This clonotype was found a few times. What it binds is not known. The V call is TRBV24-1, the J call TRBJ2-1; D unresolved. Material: PBMCs, obtained on the day of the yellow fever booster vaccination. This TCR derives from a man aged 30-40 years who received the YFV17D yellow fever vaccine. The CDR3: CATSKDSYNEQFF. The DNA of the CDR3 is TGTGCCACCAGTAAAGACTCCTACAATGAGCAGTTCTTC.